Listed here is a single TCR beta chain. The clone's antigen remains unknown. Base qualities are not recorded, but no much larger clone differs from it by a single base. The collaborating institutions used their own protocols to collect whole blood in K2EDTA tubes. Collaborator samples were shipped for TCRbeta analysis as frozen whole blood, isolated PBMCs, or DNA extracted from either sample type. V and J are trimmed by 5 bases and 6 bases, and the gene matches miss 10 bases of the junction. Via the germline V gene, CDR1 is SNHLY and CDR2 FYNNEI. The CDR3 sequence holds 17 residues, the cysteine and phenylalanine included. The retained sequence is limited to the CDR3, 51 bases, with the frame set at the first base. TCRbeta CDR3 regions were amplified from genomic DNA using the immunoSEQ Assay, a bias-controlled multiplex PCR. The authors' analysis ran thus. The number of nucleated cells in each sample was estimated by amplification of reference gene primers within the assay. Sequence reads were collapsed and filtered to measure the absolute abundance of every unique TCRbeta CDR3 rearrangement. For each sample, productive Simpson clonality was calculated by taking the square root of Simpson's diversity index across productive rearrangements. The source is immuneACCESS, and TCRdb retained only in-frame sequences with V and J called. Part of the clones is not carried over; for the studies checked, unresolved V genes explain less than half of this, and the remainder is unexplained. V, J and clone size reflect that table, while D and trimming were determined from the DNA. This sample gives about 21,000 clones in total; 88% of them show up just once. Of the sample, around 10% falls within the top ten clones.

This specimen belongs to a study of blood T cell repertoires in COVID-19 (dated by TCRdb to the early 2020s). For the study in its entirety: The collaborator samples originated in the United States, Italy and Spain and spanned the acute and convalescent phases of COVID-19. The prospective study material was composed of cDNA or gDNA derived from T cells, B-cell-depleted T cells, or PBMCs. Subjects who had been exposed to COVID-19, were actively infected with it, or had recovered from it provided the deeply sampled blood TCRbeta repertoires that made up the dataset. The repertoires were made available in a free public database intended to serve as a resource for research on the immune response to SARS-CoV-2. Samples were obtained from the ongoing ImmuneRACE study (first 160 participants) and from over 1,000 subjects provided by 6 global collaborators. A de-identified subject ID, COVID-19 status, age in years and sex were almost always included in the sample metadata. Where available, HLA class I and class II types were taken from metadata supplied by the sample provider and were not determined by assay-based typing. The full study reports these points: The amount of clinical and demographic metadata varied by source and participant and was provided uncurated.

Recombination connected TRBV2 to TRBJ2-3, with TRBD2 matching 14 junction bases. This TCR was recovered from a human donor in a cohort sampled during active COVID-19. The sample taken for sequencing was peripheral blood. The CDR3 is CASSPNPGLAGADTQYF. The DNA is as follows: TGTGCCAGCAGTCCTAATCCGGGACTAGCGGGGGCCGATACGCAGTATTTT.